The subject of this entry is one TCR beta chain. What it binds is unknown. This table comes from immunoSEQ multiplex PCR, and its TCRdb copy is limited to in-frame clones, with some not included. Of 110,000 to 150,000 clones listed, roughly 90% are singletons. The source of the sample is a study of T cell responses to AZD1222 COVID-19 vaccine. Notes on the study in general: Nearly half of the spike-specific TCRs reportedly recognize variant regions that carry no mutations. Repertoires were sampled only after the peak T cell response.

The V and J ends lost 1 base and 4 bases respectively, with 10 bases between them. CDR1 PRHDT and CDR2 FYEKMQ come from the germline V gene (reference sequence). The CDR3 is 15 residues long. The gene calls are TRBV13 and TRBJ1-4; D not resolved. The clonotype comes from an adult in good health. Sequences were derived from peripheral blood, sampled on day 0 of AZD1222 vaccination. The CDR3, as DNA: TGTGCCAGCAGCTTAGCCCAGGAACTTAATGAAAAACTGTTTTTT. Translated, it gives CASSLAQELNEKLFF. The whole variable domain, filled in from reference TRBV13 and TRBJ1-4, reads AAGVIQSPRHLIKEKRETATLKCYPIPRHDTVYWYQQGPGQDPQFLISFYEKMQSDKGSIPDRFSAQQFSDYHSELNMSSLELGDSALYFCASSLAQELNEKLFFGSGTQLSVL.